The entry below gives a single TCR beta chain sequence along with its context. As yet, its antigen is unknown. This entry is derived from a study of T cell repertoires in cytomegalovirus infection. The CDR3 runs to 13 residues. V lost 1 base and J lost 6, with 11 bases in between. Looked up from germline, CDR1 is DFQATT and CDR2 is SNEGSKA (reference sequence). TCRdb independently ran MiXCR on the reads; one entry per CDR3 protein. The data hold 600,000 to 700,000 distinct CDR3 sequences, with roughly 36% observed a single time. This chain links TRBV20-1 with TRBJ2-3, with D possibly being TRBD1 or TRBD2 (5 bases each). The specimen comprised cultured PBMCs, sampled from culture after CMV antigen stimulation. The clonotype was recovered from a human donor in good health (CMV status not recorded). Some clones in this sample may be carry-over from other donors' samples. The CDR3 protein is CSARGSWGDTQYF. The CDR3 coding sequence is TGCAGTGCTAGAGGGAGTTGGGGGGATACGCAGTATTTT.